Presented here are 27 T cell receptor beta chains from one specimen sequenced in a study of metastatic and nonmetastatic thyroid tumors. Each patient came to thyroid surgery without any prior treatment (of any kind). TCRdb re-called the PCR reads with MiXCR. The sample records about 92,000 clones, under 15% being singletons. The sequenced material came from blood. Receptors originate from a female donor with papillary thyroid cancer or a benign thyroid nodule (not recorded which). Some clones in this sample may be carry-over from other donors' samples.

A word on this clone: The sample carries other DNA sequences with the same CDR3. This rearrangement joins TRBV5-6 to TRBJ1-4, with D maybe TRBD1 (5 bases). The CDR3 is made up of 14 amino acids. The germline CDR1 and CDR2 sequences are SGHDT and YYEEEE. V was shortened by 1 base and J by 6 bases, with 10 bases between the two germline ends. As DNA, the CDR3 is TGTGCCAGCAGCTTGCAGGGTGTAGATGAAAAACTGTTTTTT. Encoded protein: CASSLQGVDEKLFF.

On this clone itself: A much larger clone is a single base away; this may be a read error. The chain carries TRBV20-1 and TRBJ2-3; no clear D. From germline, CDR1 is DFQATT and CDR2 SNEGSKA (reference sequence). The CDR3 spans 12 residues. The CDR3 reads CSARAITDTRYF. CDR3 nucleotides: TGCAGTGCTAGAGCTATCACAGATACGCGGTATTTT.

This clone was detected ten times or more. V usage is TRBV27 and J usage is TRBJ1-4, with 8 bases that match TRBD1. Germline V lookup: CDR1 MNHEY, CDR2 SMNVEV (reference sequence). V dropped 5 bases and J dropped 13; count of bases not matched to a gene: 9. CDR3 length: 13 residues. The CDR3 sequence: CASSVGQGSGLFF. CDR3 DNA sequence: TGTGCCAGCAGTGTAGGACAGGGATCGGGACTGTTTTTT.

With regard to this clone: The junction differs from germline at one of its ends, possibly a read error. The genes are TRBV10-3 and TRBJ1-6; D remains unclear. The CDR3 extends over 14 amino acids. In germline, CDR1 is ENHRY, CDR2 SYGVKD. The DNA of the CDR3 is TGTGCCATACAGAGACCCCCGAGGGATTCACACCTCCACTTT. Its protein is CAIQRPPRDSHLHF.

There are many counts of this clone. This chain connects TRBV19 to TRBJ1-5; 9 bases align to TRBD1. J was trimmed by 7 bases and V by 6 bases; bases with no gene match: 16. Germline V gene data show CDR1 as LNHDA and CDR2 as SQIVND (reference sequence). CDR3 length: 17 amino acids. CDR3 in amino acids: CASSRPALTGGEQPQHF. The CDR3 DNA follows: TGTGCCAGTAGCCGACCCGCCTTGACAGGGGGAGAACAGCCCCAGCATTTT.

There are many counts of this clone. The chain uses TRBV7-8 and TRBJ2-5; 14 bases line up with TRBD2. V shed 5 bases, J shed 5 bases, and the junction held 16 bases outside the gene matches. In germline, CDR1 is SGHVS, CDR2 FQNEAQ. The CDR3 runs 19 residues. CDR3 in amino acids: CASSPRSGLAGGPGETQYF. CDR3 nucleotides: TGTGCCAGCAGCCCCCGGTCTGGACTAGCGGGGGGACCGGGCGAGACCCAGTACTTC. The entire variable domain, with the rest obtained from reference TRBV7-8 and TRBJ2-5, is as follows: GAGVSQSPRYKVAKRGQDVALRCDPISGHVSLFWYQQALGQGPEFLTYFQNEAQLDKSGLPSDRFFAERPEGSVSTLKIQRTQQEDSAVYLCASSPRSGLAGGPGETQYFGPGTRLLVL.

Many counts were recorded for this clone. This rearrangement joins TRBV5-1 to TRBJ1-6; D uncertain. V lost 4 bases, J lost 0 bases, and 8 bases lay in between. The CDR3 contains 15 residues. CDR1 and CDR2 (germline): SGHRS, YFSETQ. The CDR3 here is CASSPSRSYNSPLHF. For the CDR3, the DNA is TGCGCCAGCAGCCCCTCCCGCTCCTATAATTCACCCCTCCACTTT.

This clone occurred many times. The genes are TRBV5-8 and TRBJ1-1; D is possibly TRBD1 (5 bases). CDR3 size: 15 residues. V dropped 0 bases and J dropped 5 bases, with 14 bases sitting between them. CDR1 and CDR2 (germline): SGHTS, YDEGEE. CDR3 nucleotide sequence: TGTGCCAGCAGCTTGGAGGGGTTGAGTTGGACTGAAGCTTTCTTT. This translates into CASSLEGLSWTEAFF.

Many counts were recorded for this clone. The gene calls are TRBV5-1 and TRBJ1-2; no reliable D call. Per the germline V gene, CDR1 is SGHRS and CDR2 is YFSETQ. Trimming took off 4 bases at V and 1 base at J, with 8 bases between the two ends. CDR3 length equals 13 residues. CDR3 residues: CASSQDFNYGYTF. DNA of the CDR3: TGCGCCAGCAGCCAGGATTTTAACTATGGCTACACCTTC.

This clone appeared a few times. A read error may explain this, as a much larger clone is one base away. The rearrangement joins TRBV19 to TRBJ2-1; D may be TRBD2 (5 bases). Germline V lookup: CDR1 LNHDA, CDR2 SQIVND (reference sequence). The CDR3 consists of 12 residues. V lost 5 bases, J lost 10 bases, and 12 bases lay in between. CDR3 residues: CASSQHGGEQFF. For the CDR3, the DNA is TGTGCCAGTAGTCAGCATGGCGGGGAGCAGTTCTTC. Complete variable domain (other parts from reference TRBV19 and TRBJ2-1): DGGITQSPKYLFRKEGQNVTLSCEQNLNHDAMYWYRQDPGQGLRLIYYSQIVNDFQKGDIAEGYSVSREKKESFPLTVTSAQKNPTAFYLCASSQHGGEQFFGPGTRLTVL.

A word on this clone: One base away lies a much larger clone, so this may be a sequencing read error. The chain joins TRBV9 to TRBJ2-6, with a possible D match to TRBD1 (6 bases). Germline loops: CDR1 SGDLS, CDR2 YYNGEE. The CDR3 loop spans 15 amino acids. CDR3 coding DNA: TGTGCCAGCAGCGCAGGGGAGTCTGGGTCCAACGTCCTGACTTTC. Protein sequence: CASSAGESGSNVLTF.

Regarding this clone: The junction differs from germline at one of its ends, possibly a read error. The rearrangement links TRBV20-1 to TRBJ2-6; D possibly corresponds to TRBD1 (6 bases). This CDR3 has 15 residues. Per germline, CDR1 DFQATT and CDR2 SNEGSKA (reference sequence). The CDR3 sequence: CSAPTGCSGANVLTF. The CDR3 coding sequence is TGCAGTGCACCGACAGGATGCTCTGGGGCCAATGTCCTGACTTTC.

In this sample, this clone turned up many times. The chain recombines TRBV5-1 with TRBJ1-2; no clear D. V lost 5 bases to trimming and J lost 2 bases, with 16 bases between them. CDR1 SGHRS and CDR2 YFSETQ come from the germline V gene. There are 15 residues in the CDR3. The CDR3 is CASRLQSGDNYGYTF. DNA for the CDR3: TGCGCCAGCAGACTTCAATCCGGAGACAACTATGGCTACACCTTC.

This clone was seen repeatedly, ten times or more. This chain links TRBV6-1 with TRBJ1-5; perhaps TRBD1 as D (5 bases). V was shortened by 6 bases and J by 6 bases, with 12 bases between the two germline ends. CDR1 and CDR2 from the germline V gene are MNHNS and SASEGT. The CDR3 consists of 13 residues. The CDR3 DNA reads TGTGCCAGCAGCCAGGGACTATTTCAGCCCCAGCATTTT. Its protein is CASSQGLFQPQHF.

This clone was observed at least ten times. The rearrangement links TRBV6-5 to TRBJ2-1; 8 bases map to TRBD1. The junction had 18 bases not matched to a gene; V was cut back by 6 bases and J by 2 bases. CDR3 length: 19 amino acids. The germline CDR1 and CDR2 sequences are MNHEY and SVGAGI. CDR3 in amino acids: CASRQISPKQGDTYNEQFF. The CDR3 nucleotides read TGTGCCAGCAGGCAGATTTCCCCCAAACAGGGGGATACCTACAATGAGCAGTTCTTC.

This clone has ten or more counts. The chain carries TRBV18 and TRBJ1-2; D is uncertain. The CDR3 is 14 amino acids. V was shortened by 0 bases and J by 7 bases, with 12 bases between the two germline ends. CDR1 is KGHSH, CDR2 LQKENI, per germline. CDR3 sequence (DNA): TGTGCCAGCTCACCACCGGAAAAGTCGGGTGGCTACACCTTC. As protein: CASSPPEKSGGYTF. Using reference TRBV18 and TRBJ1-2 for the parts outside the CDR3, the full variable domain is NAGVMQNPRHLVRRRGQEARLRCSPMKGHSHVYWYRQLPEEGLKFMVYLQKENIIDESGMPKERFSAEFPKEGPSILRIQQVVRGDSAAYFCASSPPEKSGGYTFGSGTRLTVV.

There are many counts of this clone. The chain is built from TRBV28 and TRBJ2-7; D perhaps matches TRBD2 (5 bases). Germline V CDR1 and CDR2: MDHEN, SYDVKM. This CDR3 has 15 amino acids. V was shortened by 1 base and J by 4 bases, with 14 bases between the two germline ends. DNA for the CDR3: TGTGCCAGCAGTTTATCTAGAGGGAATGAGTACGAGCAGTACTTC. This gives the protein CASSLSRGNEYEQYF.

The chain uses TRBV14 and TRBJ1-6, with D unclear. Germline CDR1 reads SGHDN; CDR2 reads FVKESK. Deletions cut 3 bases from V and 3 bases from J, with 12 bases between. CDR3 length equals 16 residues. The CDR3 DNA is TGTGCCAGCAGCCAGACATTGGGCTTCTATAATTCACCCCTCCACTTT. The encoded protein is CASSQTLGFYNSPLHF.

This clone was counted between two and nine times. Being one base from a much bigger clone, this may be a read error. This sample includes further DNA sequences coding for the same CDR3. The CDR3 sequence: CAWSVDRVGNSPLHF. In DNA, the CDR3 is TGTGCCTGGAGTGTAGACAGGGTCGGTAATTCACCCCTCCACTTT. This sequence joins TRBV30 and TRBJ1-6; 7 bases align to TRBD1. CDR1 GTSNPN and CDR2 SVGIG come from the germline V gene (reference sequence). The junction had 5 bases not matched to a gene; V was cut back by 0 bases and J by 6 bases. CDR3 size: 15 residues.

This clone was picked up a small number of times. The chain has TRBV20-1 and TRBJ2-3; D ambiguous. Between the trimmed V and J ends, which lost 6 bases and 2 bases, there was a span of 21 bases. CDR1 and CDR2 (germline): DFQATT, SNEGSKA (reference sequence). The CDR3 runs to 16 residues. The CDR3 DNA reads as TGCAGTGCATGCATTGACGGTCGGAGCTCCACAGATACGCAGTATTTT. Translated: CSACIDGRSSTDTQYF.

As regards this clone: A much larger clone differs by one base, so this may be a read error. V and J are TRBV18 and TRBJ1-1; D remains unclear. Germline loops: CDR1 KGHSH, CDR2 LQKENI. V lost 2 bases and J lost 6, with 7 bases in between. The CDR3 runs 12 residues. CDR3 region: CASSPVKAEAFF. The CDR3 DNA follows: TGTGCCAGCTCACCAGTCAAAGCTGAAGCTTTCTTT.

CDR3 sequence: CASIQGTGIYYQYF. CDR3 nucleotide sequence: TGTGCCAGCATCCAAGGGACAGGTATCTACTATCAGTACTTC. The chain has TRBV6-9 and TRBJ2-7, with 8 bases that match TRBD1. This CDR3 has 14 amino acids. Germline CDR1 and CDR2: MNHGY and SVAAGI. Germline trimming cut 7 bases from V and 10 bases from J; bases unmatched to any gene: 15.

In its sample, this clone was seen a few times. The rearrangement joins TRBV5-5 to TRBJ1-1, with a weak D call TRBD1 (5 bases). CDR3 length equals 13 residues. Germline-derived CDR1 and CDR2 are SGHKS and YYEKEE (reference sequence). Trimming stripped 3 bases from V and 4 bases from J, with 10 bases between. The CDR3 DNA reads as TGTGCCAGCAGCTCCCCGGGGGTCACTGAAGCTTTCTTT. Translating gives CASSSPGVTEAFF.

This clone has ten or more counts. V and J are TRBV25-1 and TRBJ2-2; 8 bases match TRBD2. The CDR3 contains 13 residues. J gave up 5 bases and V 4 bases, and 0 bases lay outside the gene matches. CDR1 is MGHDK and CDR2 is SYGVNS in the germline V gene. CDR3 in DNA: TGTGCCAGCAGTGCGGGGGGGACCGGGGAGCTGTTTTTT. Translated, it gives CASSAGGTGELFF.

At least ten counts were recorded for this clone. V and J are TRBV2 and TRBJ2-3; D is ambiguous. V lost 2 bases and J 9 bases, leaving 6 bases between the germline ends. The CDR3 is made up of 11 amino acids. Germline lookup yields CDR1 SNHLY and CDR2 FYNNEI. CDR3 residues: CASSELDTQYF. The CDR3 coding sequence is TGTGCCAGCAGTGAACTAGACACGCAGTATTTT.

On this clone itself: A read error may be the cause here, since a much bigger clone is one base away. The CDR3 bases are TGTGCCAGCATCCACGCACCCTCCAGAGATACGCAGTATTTT. Its translation: CASIHAPSRDTQYF. This sequence joins TRBV3-1 and TRBJ2-3; no definite D call. This CDR3 comprises 14 residues. Looked up from germline, CDR1 is LGHDT and CDR2 is YNNKEL (reference sequence). The V gene lost 7 bases and the J gene lost 5 bases, with 16 bases spanning the gap.

This clone was observed at least ten times. This could be a read error, since a much larger clone is one nucleotide away. V usage is TRBV24-1 and J usage is TRBJ2-1; 11 nucleotides align to TRBD2. CDR1 and CDR2 from the germline V gene are KGHDR and SFDVKD. The V and J ends lost 8 bases and 9 bases, in that order; junction bases with no gene match: 8. The CDR3 has 14 residues. The CDR3 nucleotides are TGTGCCACCAAGGCTAGCGGGGGGACTGGTGAGCAGTTCTTC. Protein: CATKASGGTGEQFF.